The 30 T cell receptor beta chains presented below share a single source sample, sequenced in a study of CD8+ T cells in alopecia areata. CD4, CD8alpha, NKG2D, NKG2ACE and other markers guided sorting of pooled cutaneous lymph node cells. Following RNA extraction, reverse transcription yielded cDNA that acted as the sequencing template. Method: immunoSEQ multiplex PCR; TCRdb's copy keeps in-frame clones and lacks some. This sample carries approximately 280,000 clones, none of them present only once. The sequenced sample consisted of CD4+ T cells sorted from a lymph node. These receptors originate from a C3H/HeJ mouse with alopecia areata. Mice of this strain are of MHC haplotype H2-k.

As to this clone: Genes and germline are mouse. Within the sample, other DNA sequences also encode this same CDR3. The CDR3 sequence is CASSITGGNSPLYF. CDR3 DNA (partial): TGTGCCAGCAGTATAACAGGGGGAAATTCGCCC. The chain employs TRBV19 and TRBJ1-6; the match to TRBD1 covers 8 bases. The sequence runs out 3 residues before the end of the CDR3; the remainder is reconstructed from the germline J gene. TRBJ1-6 is recorded as an ORF, its role being uncertain. V lost 1 base, J lost 7 bases, and 1 base stayed unmatched. The CDR3 loop spans 14 amino acids. Germline values: CDR1 FNHDT, CDR2 SITEND (reference sequence).

This clone was counted a few times. Gene names and germline match the mouse. The read ends 3 residues shy of where the CDR3 ends; the end is completed using the germline J gene. The rearrangement uses TRBV1 and TRBJ1-6; TRBD1 might be the D (5 bases). TRBJ1-6 is labeled an ORF, and its function is uncertain. This CDR3 has 16 residues. Trimming removed 2 bases from V and 0 bases from J, with 8 bases in between. Germline V gene sequence: CDR1 NSQYPW, CDR2 LRSPGD (reference sequence). This CDR3 reads CTCSAPGSSYNSPLYF. The DNA read from the CDR3 is TGCACCTGCAGTGCACCAGGGAGTTCCTATAATTCGCCC.

This clone was seen only a few times. Gene names are mouse gene names. The read is 4 residues too short to cover the CDR3 end, so that end is filled in from the germline J gene. The V gene is TRBV17, the J gene TRBJ1-1, with D perhaps TRBD1 (6 bases). Trimming left V 3 bases short and J 1 base short, with 9 bases between. Germline V gives CDR1 MNHDT, CDR2 YYDKIL. This CDR3 is 14 amino acids long. The DNA read from the CDR3 is TGTGCTAGCAGTAGGAGGGGGGGAAACACA. Protein: CASSRRGGNT. The entire CDR3 protein reads CASSRRGGNTEVFF.

Only a few counts were recorded for this clone. Gene labels here are mouse ones. The CDR3 is cut off 4 residues early in the read; its end comes from the germline J gene. The V gene is TRBV1, the J gene TRBJ2-1; 8 bases fit TRBD2. The CDR3 extends over 15 amino acids. The germline CDR1 and CDR2 sequences are NSQYPW and LRSPGD (reference sequence). This chain's CDR3 is CTCSASLGVGAEQFF. Partial CDR3 DNA: TGCACCTGCAGTGCCTCACTGGGGGTGGGGGCT. Variable domain in full (rest from reference TRBV1 and TRBJ2-1): VTLLEQNPRWRLVPRGQAVNLRCILKNSQYPWMSWYQQDLQKQLQWLFTLRSPGDKEVKSLPGADYLATRVTDTELRLQVANMSQGRTLYCTCSASLGVGAEQFFGPGTRLTVL.

Regarding this clone: Gene names denote mouse genes. The CDR3 extends 4 residues past the end of the read, so its final part is completed from the germline J gene. The chain recombines TRBV17 with TRBJ2-5, with 8 bases identical to TRBD2. This CDR3 comprises 14 residues. Germline CDR1 MNHDT, CDR2 YYDKIL. CDR3 protein: CASRRRGGRDTQYF. The part of the CDR3 DNA that was read is TGTGCTAGCAGAAGACGGGGGGGCCGAGAC.

This clone was seen a few times. These gene names are mouse names. From the germline J gene comes the end of the CDR3, since the read stops 4 residues before it. The same CDR3 is also encoded by other DNA sequences in this sample. J is TRBJ1-2 and V is TRBV13-2, with 9 bases aligning to TRBD1. The V gene's germline CDR1 is NNHNN and CDR2 SYGAGS (reference sequence). The CDR3 spans 14 residues. V gave up 5 bases and J gave up 1 base; unmatched junction bases: 3. CDR3 DNA, as far as it was read: TGTGCCAGCGGGGGGGACAGGGAAAACTCC. Translated: CASGGDRENS. The entire CDR3 protein reads CASGGDRENSDYTF.

As for this clone: Any gene name here is a mouse gene name. The CDR3 end falls 4 residues outside the read, so it is completed with the germline J gene. The same CDR3 can be traced to other DNA sequences in this sample. V usage is TRBV13-3 and J usage is TRBJ2-5, with D perhaps TRBD1 (6 bases). CDR1 and CDR2 from the germline V gene are NNHDY and SYVADS. The CDR3 loop spans 13 amino acids. The CDR3 protein is CASSGQGRDTQYF. The DNA read from the CDR3 is TGTGCCAGCAGTGGGCAGGGGCGGGAC.

In regard to this clone: The gene symbols are mouse symbols. Other nucleotide sequences in the sample specify the same CDR3. The DNA read from the CDR3 is TGTGCCAGCGGTGACAGGGGGGCAAACACA. This sequence encodes CASGDRGANT. The full CDR3 sequence reads CASGDRGANTEVFF. V and J are TRBV13-2 and TRBJ1-1; TRBD1 agrees at 7 bases. The read terminates 4 residues before the CDR3 end, so the remaining end is supplied by the germline J gene. Germline V gene data show CDR1 as NNHNN and CDR2 as SYGAGS (reference sequence). Unmatched junction bases numbered 1, after V lost 2 bases and J lost 0 bases. CDR3 size: 14 residues.

This clone was seen at least ten times. The genes are named according to mouse. The read terminates 4 residues before the CDR3 end, so the remaining end is supplied by the germline J gene. The chain combines TRBV17 with TRBJ1-2; perhaps TRBD1 as D (5 bases). This CDR3 spans 14 amino acids. Trimming left V 1 base short and J 2 bases short, with 8 bases between. Per the germline V gene, CDR1 is MNHDT and CDR2 is YYDKIL. The CDR3 protein is CASSRGGENSDYTF. CDR3 DNA (partial): TGTGCTAGCAGTAGAGGGGGGGAGAACTCC.

This clone was recorded a few times. Genes here carry mouse names. The read gets to within 4 residues of the CDR3 end, and the germline J gene fills in the rest. This chain joins TRBV5 and TRBJ1-1; D uncertain. V was trimmed by 4 bases and J by 1 base, leaving 7 bases between them. The CDR3 has 13 amino acids. Germline CDR1 is LGHNA and CDR2 is YNLKQL (reference sequence). The chain's CDR3 is CASSPNRNTEVFF. CDR3 DNA, as far as it was read: TGTGCCAGCAGCCCCAACAGGAACACA.

About this clone: Gene names are the mouse ones. The read comes to an end 4 residues before the CDR3 does, leaving the germline J gene to fill in the end. The chain is built from TRBV29 and TRBJ2-3, with 10 bases matching TRBD2. CDR1 and CDR2 from the germline V gene are MSHET and SYDVDS. V trimming: 7 bases; J trimming: 3 bases; junction bases outside the gene matches: 1. The CDR3 loop spans 13 amino acids. This CDR3 reads CASKTGGAETLYF. The sequenced CDR3 bases are TGTGCTAGCAAGACTGGGGGGGCAGAA.

In this sample, this clone turned up a few times. Any gene name here is a mouse gene name. The read terminates 4 residues ahead of where the CDR3 ends, so the germline J gene completes it. The J gene is TRBJ1-1, the V gene TRBV19; D not certain. Germline values: CDR1 FNHDT, CDR2 SITEND (reference sequence). The CDR3 is made up of 13 amino acids. This CDR3 reads CASSPPYDKEVFF. Partial CDR3 DNA: TGTGCCAGCAGTCCCCCCTACGACAAA.

A word on this clone: Germline and genes here are mouse. The read terminates 4 residues before the CDR3 end, so the remaining end is supplied by the germline J gene. The V and J genes are TRBV13-2 and TRBJ2-7, with a weak D call TRBD1 (5 bases). Per the germline V gene, CDR1 is NNHNN and CDR2 is SYGAGS (reference sequence). This CDR3 has 14 residues. V was pared by 5 bases and J by 0 bases, with 12 bases between. The CDR3 loop is CASGPRVSSYEQYF. Partial CDR3 DNA: TGTGCCAGCGGGCCCAGGGTAAGCTCCTAT.

For this clone: Gene names and germline refer to mouse. Read coverage stops 4 residues before the CDR3 terminus; the germline J gene supplies the remainder. Additional DNA sequences in this sample encode the identical CDR3. The rearrangement uses TRBV1 and TRBJ2-1; TRBD2 aligns across 10 bases. This CDR3 spans 15 amino acids. Germline CDR1 NSQYPW, CDR2 LRSPGD (reference sequence). J was trimmed by 3 bases and V by 2 bases; bases with no gene match: 1. The CDR3 sequence: CTCSALGGLYAEQFF. The CDR3 bases that were read are TGCACCTGCAGTGCACTGGGGGGGCTCTATGCT.

Concerning this clone: The genes are named according to mouse. The read halts 4 residues ahead of the CDR3 end, with the missing end drawn from the germline J gene. This chain links TRBV13-2 with TRBJ2-2; D is perhaps TRBD1 (5 bases). This CDR3 has 12 amino acids. The germline V gene has CDR1 NNHNN and CDR2 SYGAGS (reference sequence). CDR3 protein: CASGQRGGQLYF. CDR3 DNA (partial): TGTGCCAGCGGTCAGAGGGGCGGG.

Turning to this clone: The genes are named according to mouse. Coverage ceases 4 residues before the CDR3 finishes, and the germline J gene fills in the end. Additional DNA sequences in this sample encode the identical CDR3. This chain uses TRBV5 with TRBJ2-2, with TRBD2 matching over 9 bases. Germline CDR1 is LGHNA and CDR2 is YNLKQL (reference sequence). The ends lost 4 bases at V and 1 base at J; junction bases unmatched: 4. The CDR3 runs to 16 residues. Partial CDR3 DNA: TGTGCCAGCAGCCCCCGACTGGGGGTAAACACCGGG. Translated, it gives CASSPRLGVNTG. The complete CDR3 protein is CASSPRLGVNTGQLYF.

This clone was picked up a small number of times. Gene names are mouse gene names. Read coverage stops 4 residues before the CDR3 terminus; the germline J gene supplies the remainder. This specimen includes other DNA sequences encoding the same CDR3. J is TRBJ2-7 and V is TRBV13-1, with 7 bases lining up with TRBD2. CDR1 and CDR2 from the germline V gene are NSHNY and SYGAGN. The CDR3 contains 12 residues. The CDR3 DNA, read in part, is TGTGCCAGCAGTGCGGGACTGTAT. It encodes CASSAGLY. Given in full, the CDR3 is CASSAGLYEQYF.

In this sample, this clone turned up a few times. The gene names here belong to mouse. The CDR3 end lies 4 residues beyond the end of the read and is filled in from the germline J gene. This chain uses TRBV13-1 with TRBJ2-2, with 7 bases matching TRBD1. The CDR3 has 15 amino acids. CDR1 and CDR2 from the germline V gene are NSHNY and SYGAGN. V shed 6 bases and J 1 base; nucleotides not matched to a gene: 6. Here the CDR3 reads CASTGDRKNTGQLYF. Incomplete CDR3 DNA: TGTGCCAGCACCGGGGACAGAAAAAACACCGGG.

This clone occurred a few times. Germline and genes: mouse. CDR3 DNA, as far as it was read: TGTGCCAGCAGCTTAGGGAGGACAGGGGATGAT. This codes for CASSLGRTGDD. The full CDR3 reads CASSLGRTGDDEQYF. The chain employs TRBV19 and TRBJ2-7, with TRBD1 identical over 9 bases. The sequence runs out 4 residues before the end of the CDR3; the remainder is reconstructed from the germline J gene. The CDR3 totals 15 residues. Germline V gene lookup returns CDR1 FNHDT and CDR2 SITEND (reference sequence).

This clone was seen a handful of times. Germline and genes: mouse. The CDR3 end falls 4 residues outside the read, so it is completed with the germline J gene. The sample contains more than one DNA sequence encoding this CDR3. The gene calls are TRBV1 and TRBJ2-2; D not resolved. This CDR3 contains 15 residues. Germline V gives CDR1 NSQYPW, CDR2 LRSPGD (reference sequence). The germline V and J ends were trimmed by 1 base and 0 bases, with 6 bases remaining between them. CDR3 DNA (partial): TGCACCTGCAGTGCAGCCCAGGCAAACACCGGG. Translation: CTCSAAQANTG. The entire CDR3 protein reads CTCSAAQANTGQLYF.

In this sample, this clone turned up a few times. Gene and germline names: mouse. Other DNA sequences of this sample code for an identical CDR3. CDR3 DNA, as far as it was read: TGTGCCAGCAGTAGGGACAGTAACACA. Its translation is CASSRDSNT. The entire CDR3 reads CASSRDSNTEVFF. This sequence joins TRBV19 and TRBJ1-1; TRBD1 agrees at 7 bases. The observed sequence ends 4 residues before the CDR3 terminus, with the missing tail filled in from the germline J gene. The CDR3 loop spans 13 amino acids. The germline CDR1 and CDR2 sequences are FNHDT and SITEND (reference sequence). V lost 3 bases and J lost 2; bases outside the gene matches: 1. The whole variable domain, filled in from reference TRBV19 and TRBJ1-1, reads GGIITQTPKFLIGQEGQKLTLKCQQNFNHDTMYWYRQDSGKGLRLIYYSITENDLQKGDLSEGYDASREKKSSFSLTVTSAQKNEMAVFLCASSRDSNTEVFFGKGTRLTVV.

As regards this clone: Gene names and germline match the mouse. The sequence runs out 4 residues before the end of the CDR3; the remainder is reconstructed from the germline J gene. J is TRBJ2-1 and V is TRBV19; 7 positions agree with TRBD1. J gave up 3 bases and V 6 bases, and 6 bases lay outside the gene matches. The V gene's germline CDR1 is FNHDT and CDR2 SITEND (reference sequence). The CDR3 extends over 14 amino acids. CDR3 loop: CASTPQGVYAEQFF. The sequenced part of the CDR3 DNA is TGTGCCAGCACCCCTCAGGGGGTCTATGCT.

This clone was observed a handful of times. The genes and germline here are from mouse. The part of the CDR3 DNA that was read is TGTGCCAGCACCCAGACAGTTGCAAACACA. This translates into CASTQTVANT. The CDR3 in its entirety is CASTQTVANTEVFF. The gene calls are TRBV19 and TRBJ1-1; possibly TRBD1 for D (5 bases). Read data end 4 residues before the CDR3 end; the end is taken from the germline J gene. The CDR3 runs 14 residues. Germline-derived CDR1 and CDR2 are FNHDT and SITEND (reference sequence). V dropped 6 bases and J dropped 0 bases, with 12 bases sitting between them. Together with reference TRBV19 and TRBJ1-1, the CDR3 gives the full variable domain: GGIITQTPKFLIGQEGQKLTLKCQQNFNHDTMYWYRQDSGKGLRLIYYSITENDLQKGDLSEGYDASREKKSSFSLTVTSAQKNEMAVFLCASTQTVANTEVFFGKGTRLTVV.

This clone has just a few counts. Genes and germline come from the mouse. The CDR3 end falls 4 residues outside the read, so it is completed with the germline J gene. The genes are TRBV19 and TRBJ1-2, with a weak D call TRBD1 (6 bases). The V gene's germline CDR1 is FNHDT and CDR2 SITEND (reference sequence). V gave up 2 bases and J gave up 3 bases, with 11 bases separating them. The CDR3 length is 14 residues. CDR3 loop: CASSMQGMHSDYTF. The part of the CDR3 DNA that was read is TGTGCCAGCAGTATGCAGGGGATGCACTCC.

A note on this clone: Genes and germline are mouse. The read ends 4 residues early relative to the CDR3; the germline J gene fills the gap. This rearrangement joins TRBV13-3 to TRBJ2-3; 8 bases are shared with TRBD2. V dropped 0 bases and J dropped 0; count of bases not matched to a gene: 6. The CDR3 spans 17 residues. CDR1 NNHDY and CDR2 SYVADS come from the germline V gene. CDR3: CASSDERLGPSAETLYF. The CDR3 DNA, read in part, is TGTGCCAGCAGTGATGAGAGACTGGGGCCTAGTGCAGAA.

This clone was seen a few times. Gene names denote mouse genes. The sequence runs out 4 residues before the end of the CDR3; the remainder is reconstructed from the germline J gene. J is TRBJ2-5 and V is TRBV3; 9 bases map to TRBD1. Per the germline V gene, CDR1 is SNHLY and CDR2 is FYNGKV (reference sequence). The CDR3 covers 14 residues. The CDR3: CASSLGTGRDTQYF. CDR3 DNA (partial): TGTGCCAGCAGCTTGGGGACAGGGAGGGAC.

Points on this clone: Genes and germline are mouse. The missing CDR3 end, 3 residues past where the read stops, is filled in from the germline J gene. In the same sample, other DNA sequences code for this CDR3. The chain joins TRBV19 to TRBJ1-6, with D unresolved. TRBJ1-6 is assigned to the ORF class and has an uncertain function. V lost 3 bases, J lost 5 bases, and 6 bases lay in between. CDR1 and CDR2 from the germline V gene are FNHDT and SITEND (reference sequence). CDR3 length: 13 residues. The part of the CDR3 DNA that was read is TGTGCCAGCAGTAGACAACATAATTCGCCC. Translation: CASSRQHNSP. The whole CDR3 protein is CASSRQHNSPLYF.

This clone was seen ten or more times. All gene names here are mouse names. The observed sequence ends 4 residues before the CDR3 terminus, with the missing tail filled in from the germline J gene. In the same sample, other DNA sequences code for this CDR3. The chain couples TRBV13-1 to TRBJ2-2, with a possible D match to TRBD1 (5 bases). Looked up from germline, CDR1 is NSHNY and CDR2 is SYGAGN. This CDR3 has 13 residues. The ends were cut back, 5 bases at V and 1 base at J, with 6 bases in the middle. The CDR3 here is CASRDKNTGQLYF. Partial CDR3 DNA: TGTGCCAGCAGGGACAAAAACACCGGG.

A note on this clone: The genes are named according to mouse. The DNA ends 4 residues before the CDR3 does, and the rest of the CDR3 is filled in from the germline J gene. Other nucleotide sequences in the sample specify the same CDR3. The J gene is TRBJ2-7, the V gene TRBV13-2, with 8 nucleotides matching TRBD1. Germline V gene lookup returns CDR1 NNHNN and CDR2 SYGAGS (reference sequence). CDR3 size: 13 residues. CDR3 DNA (partial): TGTGCCAGCGGTCCCGGACAGGGATAT. Amino acids: CASGPGQGY. The complete CDR3 reads CASGPGQGYEQYF.

Worth noting for this clone: The gene names given are mouse names. The DNA ends 3 residues before the CDR3 does, and the rest of the CDR3 is filled in from the germline J gene. The chain has TRBV13-3 and TRBJ1-6, with no clear D. TRBJ1-6 is recorded as an ORF, its role being uncertain. This CDR3 region has 16 residues. Between the trimmed V and J ends, which lost 0 bases and 3 bases, there was a span of 10 bases. Germline lookup yields CDR1 NNHDY and CDR2 SYVADS. The sequenced CDR3 bases are TGTGCCAGCAGTGATGCAACAGAGAACTATAATTCGCCC. It yields the protein CASSDATENYNSP. From start to end, the CDR3 is CASSDATENYNSPLYF.